One sample yielded the 13 T cell receptor beta chains listed below, sequenced in a study of cytomegalovirus exposure and HLA in healthy donors. Profiling relied on immunoSEQ multiplex PCR, and the TCRdb table lists in-frame clones only, not all of them. The data show approximately 270,000 clones, about 86% seen once. Sequenced material: PBMCs. These TCRs come from a woman between 18 and 29 years old in good health and CMV-seronegative.

The gene calls are TRBV9 and TRBJ2-7; D possibly corresponds to TRBD1 (6 bases). There are 16 residues in the CDR3. The germline V and J ends were trimmed by 0 bases and 2 bases, with 15 bases remaining between them. Per the germline V gene, CDR1 is SGDLS and CDR2 is YYNGEE. This CDR3 reads CASSVAAGDNTYEQYF. For the CDR3, the DNA is TGTGCCAGCAGCGTAGCGGCAGGGGACAACACCTACGAGCAGTACTTC. Complete variable domain (other parts from reference TRBV9 and TRBJ2-7): DSGVTQTPKHLITATGQRVTLRCSPRSGDLSVYWYQQSLDQGLQFLIQYYNGEERAKGNILERFSAQQFPDLHSELNLSSLELGDSALYFCASSVAAGDNTYEQYFGPGTRLTVT.

V usage is TRBV9 and J usage is TRBJ2-7; the D gene is possibly TRBD2 (6 bases). Germline CDR1 reads SGDLS; CDR2 reads YYNGEE. V lost 4 bases and J 6 bases, leaving 14 bases between the germline ends. The CDR3 length is 13 residues. CDR3 sequence (DNA): TGTGCCAGCAGCAAAGGGGTCGGGGGCGAGCAGTACTTC. Protein: CASSKGVGGEQYF. The whole variable domain, remainder taken from reference TRBV9 and TRBJ2-7, is DSGVTQTPKHLITATGQRVTLRCSPRSGDLSVYWYQQSLDQGLQFLIQYYNGEERAKGNILERFSAQQFPDLHSELNLSSLELGDSALYFCASSKGVGGEQYFGPGTRLTVT.

The chain employs TRBV18 and TRBJ1-2; no reliable D call. Per germline, CDR1 KGHSH and CDR2 LQKENI. The CDR3 is 15 residues long. Trimming left V 0 bases short and J 3 bases short, with 11 bases between. The CDR3 nucleotides read TGTGCCAGCTCACCACCTACTGGGCGCGACTATGGCTACACCTTC. This translates into CASSPPTGRDYGYTF.

This chain uses TRBV30 with TRBJ2-1; tentative D call: TRBD2 (6 bases). Germline CDR1 is GTSNPN and CDR2 is SVGIG (reference sequence). This CDR3 has 12 residues. V was pared by 4 bases and J by 12 bases, with 16 bases between. The CDR3 DNA is TGTGCCTGGACCCCCGGACGACTAGTGCAGTTCTTC. Translating it yields CAWTPGRLVQFF.

The V call is TRBV27, the J call TRBJ2-6; possibly TRBD1 for D (6 bases). Germline-derived CDR1 and CDR2 are MNHEY and SMNVEV (reference sequence). This CDR3 is 19 amino acids long. The V end lost 1 base, the J end lost 3 bases, and 19 bases lay between the germline ends. CDR3 amino acids: CASSLFSGQGQFGANVLTF. CDR3 nucleotide sequence: TGTGCCAGCAGTTTATTTTCGGGGCAGGGGCAATTTGGGGCCAACGTCCTGACTTTC.

V and J are TRBV2 and TRBJ1-1; 7 bases match TRBD1. J was trimmed by 0 bases and V by 8 bases; bases with no gene match: 6. Germline V CDR1 and CDR2: SNHLY, FYNNEI. This CDR3 comprises 14 residues. CDR3 amino acids: CASDAGTVNTEAFF. CDR3 DNA: TGTGCCAGCGACGCCGGGACAGTGAACACTGAAGCTTTCTTT.

This sequence joins TRBV29-1 and TRBJ1-1; D is unresolved. CDR1 is SQVTM and CDR2 is ANQGSEA in the germline V gene. Trimming cost V 0 bases and J 11 bases, with 7 bases left between them. The CDR3 loop spans 10 amino acids. CDR3 DNA: TGCAGCGTTGAAGATCGTTTGGCTTTCTTT. Translation: CSVEDRLAFF. The full variable domain, its missing parts supplied by reference TRBV29-1 and TRBJ1-1, is SAVISQKPSRDICQRGTSLTIQCQVDSQVTMMFWYRQQPGQSLTLIATANQGSEATYESGFVIDKFPISRPNLTFSTLTVSNMSPEDSSIYLCSVEDRLAFFGQGTRLTVV.

The chain joins TRBV25-1 to TRBJ1-2; D remains ambiguous. This CDR3 has 13 amino acids. V gave up 4 bases and J gave up 4 bases, with 10 bases separating them. Germline V lookup: CDR1 MGHDK, CDR2 SYGVNS. CDR3 sequence: CASSARLFYGYTF. DNA of the CDR3: TGTGCCAGCAGTGCCCGACTTTTCTATGGCTACACCTTC.

V gene TRBV4-1 combines with J gene TRBJ1-4, with D perhaps matching TRBD1 (5 bases). From germline, CDR1 is MGHRA and CDR2 YSYEKL. The CDR3 covers 16 residues. V lost 4 bases, J lost 7 bases, and 19 bases lay in between. CDR3: CASSPPGNSTGEKLFF. In nucleotides, the CDR3 is TGCGCCAGCAGCCCCCCAGGGAACTCGACGGGTGAAAAACTGTTTTTT.

This clone occurred a few times. V and J are TRBV30 and TRBJ1-5, with D perhaps matching TRBD1 (5 bases). In germline, CDR1 is GTSNPN, CDR2 SVGIG (reference sequence). The V gene lost 4 bases and the J gene lost 4 bases, with 8 bases spanning the gap. This CDR3 is built from 12 residues. In DNA form, the CDR3 reads TGTGCCTGGAAAGGGGTTAATCAGCCCCAGCATTTT. As protein: CAWKGVNQPQHF.

The rearrangement joins TRBV28 to TRBJ2-7; 7 nucleotides align to TRBD2. The length of the CDR3 is 13 residues. Germline lookup yields CDR1 MDHEN and CDR2 SYDVKM. J gave up 5 bases and V 6 bases, and 7 bases lay outside the gene matches. As DNA, the CDR3 is TGTGCCAGCAGAGAGCGGGGCGGCGACGAGCAGTACTTC. Translated, it gives CASRERGGDEQYF.

Comment on this clone: The sample contains more than one DNA sequence encoding this CDR3. The V and J genes are TRBV28 and TRBJ1-5; D unclear. Germline V gives CDR1 MDHEN, CDR2 SYDVKM. V lost 4 bases, J lost 2 bases, and 3 bases lay in between. This CDR3 contains 12 residues. The CDR3 bases are TGTGCCAGCAGTTCGGGCAATCAGCCCCAGCATTTT. Translated, it gives CASSSGNQPQHF. The variable domain in full, completed from reference TRBV28 and TRBJ1-5, reads DVKVTQSSRYLVKRTGEKVFLECVQDMDHENMFWYRQDPGLGLRLIYFSYDVKMKEKGDIPEGYSVSREKKERFSLILESASTNQTSMYLCASSSGNQPQHFGDGTRLSIL.

The CDR3 sequence: CASSLDPLAILYEQYF. CDR3 sequence (DNA): TGTGCCAGCAGCTTAGATCCACTAGCCATTCTCTACGAGCAGTACTTC. The chain carries TRBV11-2 and TRBJ2-7, with a tentative D call TRBD2 (6 bases). Germline assignment: CDR1 SGHAT and CDR2 FQNNGV. The CDR3 has 16 residues. Deletions cut 0 bases from V and 3 bases from J, with 15 bases between. Complete variable domain (other parts from reference TRBV11-2 and TRBJ2-7): EAGVAQSPRYKIIEKRQSVAFWCNPISGHATLYWYQQILGQGPKLLIQFQNNGVVDDSQLPKDRFSAERLKGVDSTLKIQPAKLEDSAVYLCASSLDPLAILYEQYFGPGTRLTVT.